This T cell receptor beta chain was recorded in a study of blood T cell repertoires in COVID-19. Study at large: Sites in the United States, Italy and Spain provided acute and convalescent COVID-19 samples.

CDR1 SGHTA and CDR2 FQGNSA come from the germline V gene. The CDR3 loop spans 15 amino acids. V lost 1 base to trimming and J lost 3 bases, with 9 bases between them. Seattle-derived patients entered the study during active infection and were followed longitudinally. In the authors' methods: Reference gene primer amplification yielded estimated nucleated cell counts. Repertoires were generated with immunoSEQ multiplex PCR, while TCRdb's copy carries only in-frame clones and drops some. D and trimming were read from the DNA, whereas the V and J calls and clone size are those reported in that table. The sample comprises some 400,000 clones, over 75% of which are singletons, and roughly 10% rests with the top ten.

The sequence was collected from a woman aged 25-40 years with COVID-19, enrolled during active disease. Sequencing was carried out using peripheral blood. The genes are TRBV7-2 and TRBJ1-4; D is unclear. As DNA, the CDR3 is TGTGCCAGCAGCTTAGTGGGAGGAGCTAATGAAAAACTGTTTTTT. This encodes CASSLVGGANEKLFF.